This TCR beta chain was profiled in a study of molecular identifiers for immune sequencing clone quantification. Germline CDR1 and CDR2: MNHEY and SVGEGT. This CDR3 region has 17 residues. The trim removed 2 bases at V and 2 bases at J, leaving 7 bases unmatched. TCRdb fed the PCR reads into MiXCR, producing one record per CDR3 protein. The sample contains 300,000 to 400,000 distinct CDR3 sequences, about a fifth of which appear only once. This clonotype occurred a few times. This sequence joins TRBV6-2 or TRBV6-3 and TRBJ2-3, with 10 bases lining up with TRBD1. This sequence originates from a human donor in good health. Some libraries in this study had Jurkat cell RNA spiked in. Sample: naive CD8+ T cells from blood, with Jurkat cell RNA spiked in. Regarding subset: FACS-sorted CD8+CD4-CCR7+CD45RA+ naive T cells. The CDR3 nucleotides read TGTGCCAGCAGTTACGGACAGGGGGTTAAGGTCACAGATACGCAGTATTTT. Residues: CASSYGQGVKVTDTQYF.